This T cell receptor beta chain was identified in a study of CD8+CD57+ T cells in acquired aplastic anemia. About the study: The sorted CD4+ and CD8+ cells yielded an average about 3.3 ug of DNA.

TCR beta VDJ and CDR3 profiling used genomic DNA as template. TCRdb used MiXCR to reprocess the reads, holding one entry per CDR3 protein. The sample contains approximately 250,000 distinct CDR3 sequences, about 80% of which appear only once. Patients sequenced had flow cytometry evidence of CD8+CD57+ cell expansion. This clonotype originated in a human donor with aplastic anemia. The material sequenced was sorted CD4+, CD8+, or CD8+CD57+ T cells (not recorded which) from PBMCs.

The CDR3 DNA reads TGTGCCAGCAAGGATTTGTCAGGGGAGACCGGGGAGCTGTTTTTT. It encodes CASKDLSGETGELFF. The V and J genes are TRBV6-1 and TRBJ2-2; a weak D match, TRBD1 (6 bases). Germline CDR1 and CDR2: MNHNS and SASEGT. The germline V and J ends were trimmed by 7 bases and 5 bases, with 17 bases remaining between them. CDR3 length equals 15 residues.